These T cell receptor beta chains were read from a single sample in a study of T-cell memory formation after mild COVID-19. Each CDR3 protein is one row after TCRdb ran MiXCR on the 5' RACE reads. The sample has 190,000 or so distinct CDR3 sequences, about a fifth seen once. The material sequenced was PBMCs or a T cell subset sorted from them (not recorded which). The receptors shown here come from an adult woman who had mild COVID-19 (a few samples of this study predate the infection). Cell type and time point are not known. The CDR3 runs from the conserved cysteine through the conserved F or W. D genes are given only for firm matches. Expanded clones get a size class; other rows say once, few or many, or leave the size out.

v_gene: TRBV12-3/TRBV12-4
abundance: few
d_gene: TRBD1
j_gene: TRBJ2-7
CDR3aa: CASNNPGTGTYEQYF
CDR3nt: TGTGCCAGCAACAATCCCGGGACAGGGACCTACGAGCAGTACTTC

v_gene: TRBV7-9
abundance: few
d_gene: TRBD2
j_gene: TRBJ2-5
CDR3aa: CASSSGLAELQETQYF
CDR3nt: TGTGCCAGCAGTTCCGGACTAGCGGAGCTCCAAGAGACCCAGTACTTC

v_gene: TRBV29-1
abundance: NA
d_gene: TRBD1
j_gene: TRBJ2-1
CDR3aa: CSVLGDSRDNEQFF
CDR3nt: TGCAGCGTTCTGGGGGACAGTCGGGACAATGAGCAGTTCTTC

v_gene: TRBV7-9
abundance: NA
d_gene: NA
j_gene: TRBJ1-5
CDR3aa: CASSPRPPEVYF
CDR3nt: TGTGCCAGCAGCCCGCGACCACCGGAAGTCTATTTT

v_gene: TRBV6-5
abundance: NA
d_gene: NA
j_gene: TRBJ2-5
CDR3aa: CASSLQGLQETQYF
CDR3nt: TGTGCCAGCAGTTTACAGGGCCTTCAAGAGACCCAGTACTTC

v_gene: TRBV24-1
abundance: few
d_gene: NA
j_gene: TRBJ2-1
CDR3aa: CATSDPRQDDIENEQFF
CDR3nt: TGTGCCACCAGTGATCCACGACAGGACGACATTGAGAATGAGCAGTTCTTC

v_gene: TRBV18
abundance: NA
d_gene: NA
j_gene: TRBJ2-5
CDR3aa: CASSAGSNPETQYF
CDR3nt: TGTGCCAGCTCCGCAGGGTCGAACCCGGAGACCCAGTACTTC

v_gene: TRBV4-3
abundance: NA
d_gene: TRBD1
j_gene: TRBJ2-1
CDR3aa: CASSQEGGSEQFF
CDR3nt: TGCGCCAGCAGCCAAGAAGGGGGCTCCGAGCAGTTCTTC

v_gene: TRBV9
abundance: NA
d_gene: TRBD1
j_gene: TRBJ2-1
CDR3aa: CASSLPRGQGPVNEQFF
CDR3nt: TGTGCCAGCAGCCTACCGAGGGGACAGGGTCCGGTCAATGAGCAGTTCTTC

v_gene: TRBV4-1
abundance: NA
d_gene: NA
j_gene: TRBJ2-5
CDR3aa: CASSQDPSGERETQYF
CDR3nt: TGCGCCAGCAGCCAAGATCCCAGCGGCGAACGAGAGACCCAGTACTTC

v_gene: TRBV23-1
abundance: few
d_gene: NA
j_gene: TRBJ1-6
CDR3aa: CASSQFSPLHF
CDR3nt: TGCGCCAGCAGTCAATTCTCACCCCTCCACTTT

v_gene: TRBV14
abundance: NA
d_gene: TRBD1
j_gene: TRBJ2-7
CDR3aa: CASSPSGQGAYEQYF
CDR3nt: TGTGCCAGCAGCCCGTCGGGACAGGGGGCATACGAGCAGTACTTC

v_gene: TRBV7-6
abundance: NA
d_gene: NA
j_gene: TRBJ2-3
CDR3aa: CASSLGGPPTDTQYF
CDR3nt: TGTGCCAGCAGCTTAGGGGGCCCCCCGACGGATACGCAGTATTTT

v_gene: TRBV7-9
abundance: NA
d_gene: TRBD1
j_gene: TRBJ2-7
CDR3aa: CASSAPDRGIYEQYF
CDR3nt: TGTGCCAGCAGCGCCCCGGACAGGGGGATCTACGAGCAGTACTTC

v_gene: TRBV7-8
abundance: many
d_gene: NA
j_gene: TRBJ2-1
CDR3aa: CASTPPWGETNEQFF
CDR3nt: TGTGCCAGTACCCCCCCTTGGGGGGAGACCAATGAGCAGTTCTTC

v_gene: TRBV15
abundance: few
d_gene: NA
j_gene: TRBJ1-3
CDR3aa: CATSRDRFLGGNTIYF
CDR3nt: TGTGCCACCAGCAGAGACAGGTTCCTGGGTGGAAACACCATATATTTT

v_gene: TRBV9
abundance: NA
d_gene: NA
j_gene: TRBJ1-1
CDR3aa: CASSVSDRNTEAFF
CDR3nt: TGTGCCAGCAGCGTGAGCGACAGGAACACTGAAGCTTTCTTT

v_gene: TRBV5-1
abundance: few
d_gene: NA
j_gene: TRBJ1-1
CDR3aa: CASRDIRNTEAFF
CDR3nt: TGCGCCAGCAGAGATATTAGGAACACTGAAGCTTTCTTT

v_gene: TRBV12-3/TRBV12-4
abundance: many
d_gene: NA
j_gene: TRBJ2-2
CDR3aa: CASSGGSTGELFF
CDR3nt: TGTGCCAGCTCGGGGGGCAGCACCGGGGAGCTGTTTTTT

v_gene: TRBV5-1
abundance: NA
d_gene: NA
j_gene: TRBJ2-1
CDR3aa: CASSLRENYEQFF
CDR3nt: TGCGCCAGCAGCTTGCGGGAAAACTATGAGCAGTTCTTC

v_gene: TRBV5-1
abundance: many
d_gene: NA
j_gene: TRBJ2-7
CDR3aa: CASSSNPTLTYEQYF
CDR3nt: TGCGCCAGCAGTTCGAATCCGACACTGACCTACGAGCAGTACTTC

v_gene: TRBV12-3/TRBV12-4
abundance: NA
d_gene: NA
j_gene: TRBJ2-3
CDR3aa: CASSLLGGGDTQYF
CDR3nt: TGTGCCAGCAGTTTATTGGGAGGGGGGGATACGCAGTATTTT

v_gene: TRBV7-3
abundance: few
d_gene: NA
j_gene: TRBJ1-1
CDR3aa: CASSFSLMPAEAFF
CDR3nt: TGTGCCAGCAGCTTTTCACTTATGCCCGCTGAAGCTTTCTTT

v_gene: TRBV7-9
abundance: NA
d_gene: TRBD2
j_gene: TRBJ2-5
CDR3aa: CASSVRLAGGVETQYF
CDR3nt: TGTGCCAGCAGCGTGAGACTAGCGGGAGGGGTGGAGACCCAGTACTTC

v_gene: TRBV7-9
abundance: many
d_gene: NA
j_gene: TRBJ2-7
CDR3aa: CASTTGNYEQYF
CDR3nt: TGTGCCAGCACGACAGGAAACTACGAGCAGTACTTC

v_gene: TRBV30
abundance: few
d_gene: NA
j_gene: TRBJ1-3
CDR3aa: CAWKRAGNTIYF
CDR3nt: TGTGCCTGGAAGCGGGCTGGAAACACCATATATTTT

v_gene: TRBV20-1
abundance: NA
d_gene: TRBD1
j_gene: TRBJ2-7
CDR3aa: CSASTTPGQGRYEQYF
CDR3nt: TGCAGTGCTAGCACAACTCCGGGACAGGGACGCTACGAGCAGTACTTC

v_gene: TRBV7-6
abundance: NA
d_gene: NA
j_gene: TRBJ2-7
CDR3aa: CASSQYRDFSYEQYF
CDR3nt: TGTGCCAGCAGCCAATACCGGGACTTTTCCTACGAGCAGTACTTC

v_gene: TRBV24-1
abundance: NA
d_gene: TRBD1
j_gene: TRBJ2-1
CDR3aa: CATSDWDREVINEQFF
CDR3nt: TGTGCCACCAGTGATTGGGACAGGGAAGTTATCAATGAGCAGTTCTTC

v_gene: TRBV5-1
abundance: NA
d_gene: NA
j_gene: TRBJ2-5
CDR3aa: CASSLYRPAEETQYF
CDR3nt: TGCGCCAGCAGCTTGTACAGGCCGGCGGAGGAGACCCAGTACTTC

v_gene: TRBV20-1
abundance: few
d_gene: TRBD2
j_gene: TRBJ2-1
CDR3aa: CSAASWSGRPNEQFF
CDR3nt: TGCAGTGCTGCCTCATGGAGCGGGAGGCCCAATGAGCAGTTCTTC

v_gene: TRBV7-6
abundance: few
d_gene: TRBD1
j_gene: TRBJ2-5
CDR3aa: CASSSYRGEETQYF
CDR3nt: TGTGCCAGCAGCTCGTACAGGGGAGAAGAGACCCAGTACTTC

v_gene: TRBV20-1
abundance: NA
d_gene: NA
j_gene: TRBJ2-7
CDR3aa: CSAQVIYEQYF
CDR3nt: TGCAGTGCTCAAGTGATTTACGAGCAGTACTTC

v_gene: TRBV2
abundance: NA
d_gene: TRBD2
j_gene: TRBJ2-1
CDR3aa: CASMKSGGDEQFF
CDR3nt: TGTGCCAGCATGAAGAGCGGGGGCGATGAGCAGTTCTTC

v_gene: TRBV7-9
abundance: NA
d_gene: TRBD1
j_gene: TRBJ2-7
CDR3aa: CASSSTGTAAYYEQYF
CDR3nt: TGTGCCAGCAGCTCAACCGGGACAGCCGCATACTACGAGCAGTACTTC

v_gene: TRBV11-2
abundance: few
d_gene: TRBD1
j_gene: TRBJ2-3
CDR3aa: CASSLRDRVTDTQYF
CDR3nt: TGTGCCAGCAGCCTACGGGACAGGGTCACAGATACGCAGTATTTT

v_gene: TRBV5-6
abundance: NA
d_gene: NA
j_gene: TRBJ1-5
CDR3aa: CASSFQGGQPQHF
CDR3nt: TGTGCCAGCAGTTTCCAGGGAGGGCAGCCCCAGCATTTT

v_gene: TRBV6-2/TRBV6-3
abundance: NA
d_gene: NA
j_gene: TRBJ2-2
CDR3aa: CASSYDDTGELFF
CDR3nt: TGTGCCAGCAGTTATGATGACACCGGGGAGCTGTTTTTT

v_gene: TRBV24-1
abundance: NA
d_gene: NA
j_gene: TRBJ2-7
CDR3aa: CATSSAGPYEQYF
CDR3nt: TGTGCCACCAGTAGTGCAGGGCCCTACGAGCAGTACTTC

v_gene: TRBV25-1
abundance: NA
d_gene: NA
j_gene: TRBJ1-1
CDR3aa: CASRGGEYTEAFF
CDR3nt: TGTGCCAGCAGAGGAGGGGAATACACTGAAGCTTTCTTT

v_gene: TRBV6-5
abundance: few
d_gene: NA
j_gene: TRBJ1-2
CDR3aa: CASSSWGEGNGYTF
CDR3nt: TGTGCCAGCAGTTCCTGGGGAGAGGGCAACGGCTACACCTTC

v_gene: TRBV6-2/TRBV6-3
abundance: NA
d_gene: NA
j_gene: TRBJ2-7
CDR3aa: CASIPFGALGGYEQYF
CDR3nt: TGTGCCAGCATTCCCTTCGGGGCGCTAGGGGGCTACGAGCAGTACTTC